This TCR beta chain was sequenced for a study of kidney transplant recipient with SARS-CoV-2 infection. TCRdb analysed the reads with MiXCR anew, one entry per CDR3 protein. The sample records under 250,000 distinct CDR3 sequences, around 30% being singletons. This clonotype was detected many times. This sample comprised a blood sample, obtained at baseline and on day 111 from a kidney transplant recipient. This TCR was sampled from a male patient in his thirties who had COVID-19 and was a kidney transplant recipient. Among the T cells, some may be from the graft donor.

The CDR3 region is CASAPRAGEDSPLHF. CDR3 nucleotide sequence: TGTGCCAGCGCCCCCCGGGCAGGGGAGGATTCACCCCTCCACTTT. V gene TRBV25-1 combines with J gene TRBJ1-6, with TRBD1 as a possible D gene (6 bases). Germline values: CDR1 MGHDK, CDR2 SYGVNS. The CDR3 is made up of 15 amino acids. V was clipped by 8 bases and J by 8 bases, with 19 bases between them. The full variable domain, with the rest looked up from reference TRBV25-1 and TRBJ1-6, is EADIYQTPRYLVIGTGKKITLECSQTMGHDKMYWYQQDPGMELHLIHYSYGVNSTEKGDLSSESTVSRIRTEHFPLTLESARPSHTSQYLCASAPRAGEDSPLHFGNGTRLTVT.